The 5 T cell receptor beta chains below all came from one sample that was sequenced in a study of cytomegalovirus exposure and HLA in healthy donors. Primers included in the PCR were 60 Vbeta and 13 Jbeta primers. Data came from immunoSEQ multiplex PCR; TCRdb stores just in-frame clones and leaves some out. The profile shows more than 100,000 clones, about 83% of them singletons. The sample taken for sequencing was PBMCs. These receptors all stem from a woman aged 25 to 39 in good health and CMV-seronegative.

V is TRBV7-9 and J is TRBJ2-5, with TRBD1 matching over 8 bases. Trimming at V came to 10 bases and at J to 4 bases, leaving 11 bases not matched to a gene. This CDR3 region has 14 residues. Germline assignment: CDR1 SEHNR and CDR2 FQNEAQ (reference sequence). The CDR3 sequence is CATRRPDRGETQYF. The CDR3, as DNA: TGTGCCACCAGACGACCCGACAGGGGAGAGACCCAGTACTTC.

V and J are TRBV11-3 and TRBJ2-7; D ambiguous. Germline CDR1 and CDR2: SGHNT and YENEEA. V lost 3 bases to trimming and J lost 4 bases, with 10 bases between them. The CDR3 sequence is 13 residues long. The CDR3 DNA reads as TGTGCCAGCAGCTTCGGAGAGGAATACGAGCAGTACTTC. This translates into CASSFGEEYEQYF.

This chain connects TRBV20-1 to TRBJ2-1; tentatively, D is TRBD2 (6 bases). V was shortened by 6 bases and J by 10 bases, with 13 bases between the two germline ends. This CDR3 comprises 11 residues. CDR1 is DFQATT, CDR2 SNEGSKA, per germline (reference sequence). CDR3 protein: CSATPGGEQFF. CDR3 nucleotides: TGCAGTGCCACCCCTGGGGGGGAGCAGTTCTTC.

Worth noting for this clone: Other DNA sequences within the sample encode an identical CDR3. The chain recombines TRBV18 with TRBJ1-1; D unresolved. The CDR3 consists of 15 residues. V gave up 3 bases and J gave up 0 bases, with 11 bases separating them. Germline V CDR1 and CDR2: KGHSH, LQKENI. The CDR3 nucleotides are TGTGCCAGCTCACCGTCCGAGGATATGAACACTGAAGCTTTCTTT. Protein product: CASSPSEDMNTEAFF.

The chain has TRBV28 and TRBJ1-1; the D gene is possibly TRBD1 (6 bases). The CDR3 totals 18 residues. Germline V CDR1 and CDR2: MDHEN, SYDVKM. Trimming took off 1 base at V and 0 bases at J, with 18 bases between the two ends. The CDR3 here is CASSLSPSSWGLNTEAFF. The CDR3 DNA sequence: TGTGCCAGCAGTTTATCACCCTCCAGCTGGGGGCTGAACACTGAAGCTTTCTTT. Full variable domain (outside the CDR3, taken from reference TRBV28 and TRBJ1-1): DVKVTQSSRYLVKRTGEKVFLECVQDMDHENMFWYRQDPGLGLRLIYFSYDVKMKEKGDIPEGYSVSREKKERFSLILESASTNQTSMYLCASSLSPSSWGLNTEAFFGQGTRLTVV.